This T cell receptor (beta chain) was identified in a study of Ad26.COV2.S vaccination and SARS-CoV-2 variants. Study information: Administration of Ad26.COV2.S was intramuscular, either once or twice 56 days apart.

Looked up from germline, CDR1 is MNHNS and CDR2 is SASEGT. V lost 1 base, J lost 14 bases, and 6 bases stayed unmatched. CDR3 length equals 13 residues. This clone appeared once. Data came from immunoSEQ multiplex PCR; TCRdb stores just in-frame clones and leaves some out. The table shows 350,000 to 500,000 clones, with 90% occurring only once. Treatment given: around 19 received Ad26.COV2.S at low or high dose, single or two shots; about 5 received placebo; per-sample allocation not given. After the first vaccine or placebo injection, samples were drawn on day 63. This specimen was peripheral blood, taken in a trial of Ad26.COV2.S vaccine versus placebo. V gene TRBV6-1 combines with J gene TRBJ1-4, with 8 positions matching TRBD1. The clonotype was recovered from a person aged 18 to 65 who received the Ad26.COV2.S COVID-19 vaccine or a placebo. The CDR3 DNA sequence: TGTGCCAGCAGTGAAGGGACAGGGCTCCGGCTGTTTTTT. This encodes CASSEGTGLRLFF.